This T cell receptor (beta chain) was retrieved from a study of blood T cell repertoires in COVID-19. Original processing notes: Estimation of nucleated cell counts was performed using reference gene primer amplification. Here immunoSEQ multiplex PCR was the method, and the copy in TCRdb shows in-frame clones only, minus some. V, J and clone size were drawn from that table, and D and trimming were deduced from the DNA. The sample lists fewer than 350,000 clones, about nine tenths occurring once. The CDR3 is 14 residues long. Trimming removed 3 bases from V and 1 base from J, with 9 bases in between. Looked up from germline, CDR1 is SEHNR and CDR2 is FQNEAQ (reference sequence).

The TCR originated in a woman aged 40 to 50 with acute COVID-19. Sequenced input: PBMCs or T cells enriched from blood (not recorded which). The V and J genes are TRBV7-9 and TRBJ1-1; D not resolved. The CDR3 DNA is TGTGCCAGCAGCTTTTTTCGGGAGAACACTGAAGCTTTCTTT. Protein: CASSFFRENTEAFF.